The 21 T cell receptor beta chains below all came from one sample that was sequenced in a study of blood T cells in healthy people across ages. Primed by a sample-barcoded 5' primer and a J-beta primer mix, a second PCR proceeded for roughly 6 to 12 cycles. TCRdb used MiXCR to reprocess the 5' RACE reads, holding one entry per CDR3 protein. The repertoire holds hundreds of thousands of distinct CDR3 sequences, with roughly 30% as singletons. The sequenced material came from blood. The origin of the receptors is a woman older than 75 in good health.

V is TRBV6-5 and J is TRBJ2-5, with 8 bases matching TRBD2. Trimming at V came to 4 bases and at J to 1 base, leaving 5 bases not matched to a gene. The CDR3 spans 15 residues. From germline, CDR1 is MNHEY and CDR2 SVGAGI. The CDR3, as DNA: TGTGCCAGCAGTTCCCACGGGACTAGCCAAGAGACCCAGTACTTC. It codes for CASSSHGTSQETQYF.

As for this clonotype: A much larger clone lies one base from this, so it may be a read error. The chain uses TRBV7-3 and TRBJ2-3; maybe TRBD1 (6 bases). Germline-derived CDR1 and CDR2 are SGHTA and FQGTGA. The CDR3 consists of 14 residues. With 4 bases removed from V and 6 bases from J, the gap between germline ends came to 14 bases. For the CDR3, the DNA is TGTGCCAGCAGCTCCACAGGGTTTGGGGATACGCAGTATTTT. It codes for CASSSTGFGDTQYF.

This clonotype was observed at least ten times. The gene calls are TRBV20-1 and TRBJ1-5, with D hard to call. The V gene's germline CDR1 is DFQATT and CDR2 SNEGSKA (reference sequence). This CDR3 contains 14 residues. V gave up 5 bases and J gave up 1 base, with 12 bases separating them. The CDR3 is CSAVGPGSNQPQHF. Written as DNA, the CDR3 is TGCAGTGCTGTTGGCCCGGGAAGCAATCAGCCCCAGCATTTT.

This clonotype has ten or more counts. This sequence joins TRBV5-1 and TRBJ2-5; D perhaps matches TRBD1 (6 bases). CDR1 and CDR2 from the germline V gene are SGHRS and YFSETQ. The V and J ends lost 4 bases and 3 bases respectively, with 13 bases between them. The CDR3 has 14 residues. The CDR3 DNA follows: TGCGCCAGCAGCCCCGGACAGCTGAAAGAGACCCAGTACTTC. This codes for CASSPGQLKETQYF.

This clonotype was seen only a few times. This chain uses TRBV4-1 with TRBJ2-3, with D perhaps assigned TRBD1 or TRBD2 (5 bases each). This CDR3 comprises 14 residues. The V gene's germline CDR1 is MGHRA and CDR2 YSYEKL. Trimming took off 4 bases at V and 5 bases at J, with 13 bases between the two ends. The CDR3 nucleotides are TGCGCCAGCAGCCTCGGGGCCCCGGGAGATACGCAGTATTTT. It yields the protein CASSLGAPGDTQYF.

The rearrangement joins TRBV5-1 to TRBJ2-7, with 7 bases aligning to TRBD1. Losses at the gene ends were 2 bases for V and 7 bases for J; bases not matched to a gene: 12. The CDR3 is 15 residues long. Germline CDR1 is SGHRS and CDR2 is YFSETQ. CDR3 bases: TGCGCCAGCAGCTTCTCGACAGGGTCCTACAATGAGCAGTACTTC. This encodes CASSFSTGSYNEQYF.

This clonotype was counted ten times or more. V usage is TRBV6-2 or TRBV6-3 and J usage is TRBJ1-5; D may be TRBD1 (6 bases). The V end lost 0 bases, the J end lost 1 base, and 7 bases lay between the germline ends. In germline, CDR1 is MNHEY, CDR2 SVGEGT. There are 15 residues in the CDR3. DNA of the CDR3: TGTGCCAGCAGTTACTCGGGGGCGAGCAATCAGCCCCAGCATTTT. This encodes CASSYSGASNQPQHF.

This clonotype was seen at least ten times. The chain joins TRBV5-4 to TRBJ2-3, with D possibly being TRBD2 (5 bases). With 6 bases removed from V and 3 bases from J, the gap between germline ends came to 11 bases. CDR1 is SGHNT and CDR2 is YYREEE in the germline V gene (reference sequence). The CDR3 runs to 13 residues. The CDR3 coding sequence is TGTGCCAGCAACCCCGGACTTACAGATACGCAGTATTTT. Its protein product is CASNPGLTDTQYF.

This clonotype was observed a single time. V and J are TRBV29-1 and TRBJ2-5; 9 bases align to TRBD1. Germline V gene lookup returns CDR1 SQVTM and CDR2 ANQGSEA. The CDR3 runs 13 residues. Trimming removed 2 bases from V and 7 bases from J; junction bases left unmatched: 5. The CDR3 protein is CSVERDRDATQYF. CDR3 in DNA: TGCAGCGTTGAACGGGACAGGGACGCGACCCAGTACTTC.

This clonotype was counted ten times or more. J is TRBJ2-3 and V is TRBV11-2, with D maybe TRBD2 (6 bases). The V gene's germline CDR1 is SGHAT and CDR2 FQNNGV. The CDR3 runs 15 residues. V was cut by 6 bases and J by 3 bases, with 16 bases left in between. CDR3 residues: CASSGFAGRTDTQYF. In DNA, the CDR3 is TGTGCCAGCAGTGGTTTCGCGGGGAGGACAGATACGCAGTATTTT.

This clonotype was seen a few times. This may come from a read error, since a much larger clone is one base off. Here the CDR3 reads CGASDLGEQYF. The CDR3 bases are TGCGGTGCTAGCGACCTTGGCGAGCAGTACTTC. J is TRBJ2-7 and V is TRBV20-1, with D perhaps matching TRBD2 (6 bases). In germline, CDR1 is DFQATT, CDR2 SNEGSKA (reference sequence). The length of the CDR3 is 11 residues.

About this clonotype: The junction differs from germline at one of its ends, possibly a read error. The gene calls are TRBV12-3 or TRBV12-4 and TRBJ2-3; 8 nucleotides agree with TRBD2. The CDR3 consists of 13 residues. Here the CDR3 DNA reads TGTGCCAGCAGCGGGGGGGGCGCAGATGCGCAGTATTTT. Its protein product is CASSGGGADAQYF.

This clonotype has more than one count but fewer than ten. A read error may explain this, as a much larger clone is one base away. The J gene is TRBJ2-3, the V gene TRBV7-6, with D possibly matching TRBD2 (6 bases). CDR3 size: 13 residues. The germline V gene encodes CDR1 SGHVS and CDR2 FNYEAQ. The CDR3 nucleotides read TGTGCCAGCAGCGTAGCAGGGAGGGATACGCAGTATTTT. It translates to CASSVAGRDTQYF.

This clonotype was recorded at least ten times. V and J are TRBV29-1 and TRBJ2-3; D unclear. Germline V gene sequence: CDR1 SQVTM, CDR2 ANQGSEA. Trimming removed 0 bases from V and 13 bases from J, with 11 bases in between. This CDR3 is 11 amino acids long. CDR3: CSVEDMRREYF. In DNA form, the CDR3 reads TGCAGCGTTGAAGATATGCGTCGGGAGTATTTT.

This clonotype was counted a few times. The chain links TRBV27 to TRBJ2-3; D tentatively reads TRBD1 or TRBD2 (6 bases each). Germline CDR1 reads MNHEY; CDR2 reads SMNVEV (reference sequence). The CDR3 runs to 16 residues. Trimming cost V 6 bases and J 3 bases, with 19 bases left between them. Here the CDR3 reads CASSPGLFGTTDTQYF. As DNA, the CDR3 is TGTGCCAGCAGCCCGGGACTTTTCGGGACAACAGATACGCAGTATTTT.

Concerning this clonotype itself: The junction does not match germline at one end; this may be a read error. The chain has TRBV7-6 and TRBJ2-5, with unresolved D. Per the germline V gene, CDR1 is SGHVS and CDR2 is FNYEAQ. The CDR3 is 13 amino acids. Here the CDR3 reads CANSPGGRETQYF. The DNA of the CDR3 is TGTGCCAACAGCCCCGGCGGTCGCGAGACCCAGTACTTC.

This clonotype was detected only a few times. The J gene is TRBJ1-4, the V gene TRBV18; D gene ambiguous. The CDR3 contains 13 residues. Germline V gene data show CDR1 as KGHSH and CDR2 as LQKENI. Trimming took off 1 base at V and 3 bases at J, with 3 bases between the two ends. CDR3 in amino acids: CASSPLANEKLFF. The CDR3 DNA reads TGTGCCAGCTCACCACTTGCTAATGAAAAACTGTTTTTT.

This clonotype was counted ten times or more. This CDR3 reads CASSLVPGSYNEQFF. DNA for the CDR3: TGCGCCAGCAGCTTGGTTCCCGGCTCCTACAATGAGCAGTTCTTC. This chain joins TRBV5-1 and TRBJ2-1; no clear D. Trimming stripped 0 bases from V and 0 bases from J, with 7 bases between. The CDR3 extends over 15 amino acids. The germline V gene has CDR1 SGHRS and CDR2 YFSETQ. Complete variable domain (other parts from reference TRBV5-1 and TRBJ2-1): KAGVTQTPRYLIKTRGQQVTLSCSPISGHRSVSWYQQTPGQGLQFLFEYFSETQRNKGNFPGRFSGRQFSNSRSEMNVSTLELGDSALYLCASSLVPGSYNEQFFGPGTRLTVL.

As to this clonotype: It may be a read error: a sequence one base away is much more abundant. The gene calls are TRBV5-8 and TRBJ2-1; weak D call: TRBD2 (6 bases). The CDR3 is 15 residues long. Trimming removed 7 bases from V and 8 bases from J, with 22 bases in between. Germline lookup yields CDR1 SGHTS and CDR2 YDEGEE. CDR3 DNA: TGTGCCAGCCTTAGGCGGCAGGGAGGATTCGATGAGCAGTTCTTC. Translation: CASLRRQGGFDEQFF.

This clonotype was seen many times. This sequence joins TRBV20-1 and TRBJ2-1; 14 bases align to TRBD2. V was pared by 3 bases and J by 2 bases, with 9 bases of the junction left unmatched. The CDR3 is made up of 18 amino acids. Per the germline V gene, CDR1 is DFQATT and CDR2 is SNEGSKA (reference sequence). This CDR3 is CSASSPPGLAGAYNEQFF. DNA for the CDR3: TGCAGTGCTAGCTCCCCACCGGGACTAGCGGGGGCCTACAATGAGCAGTTCTTC.

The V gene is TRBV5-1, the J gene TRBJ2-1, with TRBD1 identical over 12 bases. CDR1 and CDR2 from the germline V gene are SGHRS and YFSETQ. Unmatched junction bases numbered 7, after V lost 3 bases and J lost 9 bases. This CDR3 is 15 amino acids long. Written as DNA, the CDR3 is TGCGCCAGCAGCTCCGGGACAGGGGGCTGCGGTGAGCAGTTCTTC. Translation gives CASSSGTGGCGEQFF.